Presented here are 10 T cell receptor beta chains from one specimen sequenced in a study of technical replicates of blood from a handful of donors. Assay used: immunoSEQ multiplex PCR; TCRdb lists only in-frame clones, some missing. The sample gives about 17,000 clones, over 75% of which show up once; 10% is in the top ten. The sequenced sample was PBMCs. Every receptor here comes from a human donor in good health. Some clones in this sample may be carry-over from other donors' samples.

The chain links TRBV30 to TRBJ1-6, with D unresolved. Germline CDR1 GTSNPN, CDR2 SVGIG (reference sequence). With 4 bases removed from V and 8 bases from J, the gap between germline ends came to 15 bases. The CDR3 totals 14 residues. The CDR3 nucleotides read TGTGCCTGGACCTACGGGGTAGGGTATTCACCCCTCCACTTT. It yields the protein CAWTYGVGYSPLHF.

The rearrangement uses TRBV7-2 and TRBJ2-3; 10 bases line up with TRBD1. The CDR3 is 16 amino acids. Germline lookup yields CDR1 SGHTA and CDR2 FQGNSA. Germline trimming cut 6 bases from V and 3 bases from J; bases unmatched to any gene: 9. Written as DNA, the CDR3 is TGTGCCAGCAGACCGCCGGGGGGACAGGGGACAGATACGCAGTATTTT. Encoded protein: CASRPPGGQGTDTQYF. Complete variable domain (other parts from reference TRBV7-2 and TRBJ2-3): GAGVSQSPSNKVTEKGKDVELRCDPISGHTALYWYRQSLGQGLEFLIYFQGNSAPDKSGLPSDRFSAERTGGSVSTLTIQRTQQEDSAVYLCASRPPGGQGTDTQYFGPGTRLTVL.

The chain carries TRBV19 and TRBJ2-1, with TRBD2 matching 15 bases. Germline V gene lookup returns CDR1 LNHDA and CDR2 SQIVND (reference sequence). V was clipped by 4 bases and J by 5 bases; unmatched bases: 6. The CDR3 sequence is 17 residues long. The CDR3 sequence: CASSTRTSGRVDNEQFF. The CDR3 DNA follows: TGTGCCAGTAGTACTCGGACTAGCGGGAGGGTAGACAATGAGCAGTTCTTC.

The chain couples TRBV2 to TRBJ2-7; tentative D call: TRBD2 (5 bases). CDR3 length: 14 residues. Germline CDR1 and CDR2: SNHLY and FYNNEI. The ends were cut back, 3 bases at V and 6 bases at J, with 15 bases in the middle. The CDR3 spells CASSEVRGAAEQYF. DNA of the CDR3: TGTGCCAGCAGTGAGGTCCGGGGAGCCGCCGAGCAGTACTTC.

The chain couples TRBV7-9 to TRBJ2-3; unclear D gene. The CDR3 consists of 16 residues. Trimming left V 1 base short and J 5 bases short, with 16 bases between. CDR1 is SEHNR, CDR2 FQNEAQ, per germline (reference sequence). The CDR3 is CASSLGTTSGLDTQYF. The DNA for the CDR3 is TGTGCCAGCAGCTTAGGTACAACATCAGGATTAGATACGCAGTATTTT. Complete variable domain (other parts from reference TRBV7-9 and TRBJ2-3): DTGVSQNPRHKITKRGQNVTFRCDPISEHNRLYWYRQTLGQGPEFLTYFQNEAQLEKSRLLSDRFSAERPKGSFSTLEIQRTEQGDSAMYLCASSLGTTSGLDTQYFGPGTRLTVL.

The CDR3 spells CASSLDGLNEKLFF. The CDR3 bases are TGCGCCAGCAGCTTGGACGGTCTTAATGAAAAACTGTTTTTT. V is TRBV5-1 and J is TRBJ1-4; the D is unclear. Germline V gives CDR1 SGHRS, CDR2 YFSETQ. V lost 0 bases and J 4 bases, leaving 7 bases between the germline ends. CDR3 length equals 14 residues.

The rearrangement uses TRBV19 and TRBJ2-2; 11 bases align to TRBD2. The CDR3 has 17 amino acids. J lost 0 bases, V lost 7 bases, and 7 bases had no gene match. Germline-derived CDR1 and CDR2 are LNHDA and SQIVND (reference sequence). The CDR3, as DNA: TGTGCCAGTATCGCTAGCGGGAGGCCGTCGAACACCGGGGAGCTGTTTTTT. Translating it yields CASIASGRPSNTGELFF.

The rearrangement joins TRBV11-3 to TRBJ1-1; D gene uncertain. Germline values: CDR1 SGHNT, CDR2 YENEEA. V was pared by 2 bases and J by 4 bases, with 8 bases between. There are 13 residues in the CDR3. DNA for the CDR3: TGTGCCAGCAGCTTAAACTTCGGCACTGAAGCTTTCTTT. It is translated as CASSLNFGTEAFF.

The chain couples TRBV19 to TRBJ2-5, with TRBD1 matching 12 bases. V gave up 5 bases and J gave up 6 bases; unmatched junction bases: 10. The CDR3 contains 16 residues. The germline CDR1 and CDR2 sequences are LNHDA and SQIVND (reference sequence). Here the CDR3 reads CASSARGTGGAQTQYF. CDR3 DNA: TGTGCCAGTAGTGCTCGAGGGACAGGGGGCGCCCAGACCCAGTACTTC.

CDR3 sequence: CASSSGQGASQPQHF. In nucleotides, the CDR3 is TGTGCCAGCAGTTCGGGACAGGGGGCAAGTCAGCCCCAGCATTTT. This chain links TRBV28 with TRBJ1-5, with TRBD1 matching over 12 bases. Losses at the gene ends were 4 bases for V and 6 bases for J; bases not matched to a gene: 4. The CDR3 totals 15 residues. Germline CDR1 and CDR2: MDHEN and SYDVKM.